This TCR beta chain was identified in a study of shared clonotypes between healthy human individuals. The study, taken as a whole, reports: Read depth was anticipated to influence clonotype sharing among donors.

As concerns this clone: What it recognizes is unknown. At the DNA level, this CDR3 is encoded by other sequences in the same sample as well.

This CDR3 has 14 amino acids. The V end was cut by 0 bases, the J end by 1 base, with 7 bases between. Germline values: CDR1 SGHRS, CDR2 YFSETQ. Profiling relied on immunoSEQ multiplex PCR, and the TCRdb table lists in-frame clones only, not all of them. The table includes fewer than 650,000 clones, roughly four fifths detected once. Sequences were obtained from PBMCs. The genes are TRBV5-1 and TRBJ1-1, with D possibly being TRBD1 (5 bases). The sequence was obtained from a woman aged 35 to 49 in good health. Some clones in this sample may be carry-over from other donors' samples. For the CDR3, the DNA is TGCGCCAGCAGCTTGGATAGGGGGAACACTGAAGCTTTCTTT. This encodes CASSLDRGNTEAFF.